A single sample gave rise to the 8 T cell receptor beta chains below, sequenced in a study of T cells in Graves' hyperthyroidism and ophthalmopathy. What was amplified from RNA transcripts were TCR beta CDR3 regions. The HTBI primer set drove a first-round RT-PCR of the TCR CDR3. TCRdb independently ran MiXCR on the multiplex PCR reads; one entry per CDR3 protein. This table holds hundreds of thousands of distinct CDR3 sequences, about 14% found once. The sequenced material came from blood. The receptors shown here come from a woman aged 45-60 years with Graves' ophthalmopathy.

The chain combines TRBV12-3 or TRBV12-4 with TRBJ2-1, with TRBD1 as a possible D gene (6 bases). The CDR3 sequence is 16 residues long. V was trimmed by 2 bases and J by 6 bases, leaving 17 bases between them. Here the CDR3 DNA reads TGTGCCAGCAGTTTATTCGGGACACCTCACGTCAATGAGCAGTTCTTC. Translated: CASSLFGTPHVNEQFF.

This clonotype was counted many times. The CDR3 coding sequence is TGTGCCAGCACTACAGGGAAATTCGGCTCAGATACGCAGTATTTT. Protein: CASTTGKFGSDTQYF. V and J are TRBV28 and TRBJ2-3; the D gene is possibly TRBD1 (6 bases). The ends were cut back, 7 bases at V and 4 bases at J, with 18 bases in the middle. The CDR3 totals 15 residues. CDR1 is MDHEN, CDR2 SYDVKM, per germline. The variable domain in full, completed from reference TRBV28 and TRBJ2-3, reads DVKVTQSSRYLVKRTGEKVFLECVQDMDHENMFWYRQDPGLGLRLIYFSYDVKMKEKGDIPEGYSVSREKKERFSLILESASTNQTSMYLCASTTGKFGSDTQYFGPGTRLTVL.

The table lists this clonotype with many counts. The chain is built from TRBV28 and TRBJ2-3; 9 positions agree with TRBD1. Germline V CDR1 and CDR2: MDHEN, SYDVKM. The V gene end was trimmed by 7 bases and the J gene end by 14 bases; junction bases not matched to a gene: 16. The CDR3 is made up of 14 amino acids. The CDR3 region is CASKLFPGTGIPYF. In nucleotides, the CDR3 is TGTGCCAGCAAACTCTTCCCCGGGACAGGGATACCGTATTTT.

The chain combines TRBV6-2 or TRBV6-3 with TRBJ2-1; D perhaps matches TRBD2 (6 bases). This CDR3 spans 13 amino acids. Trimming took off 6 bases at V and 9 bases at J, with 15 bases between the two ends. CDR1 and CDR2 (germline): MNHEY, SVGEGT. The CDR3 DNA is TGTGCCAGCAGCCGGGGGAGCTATGGTGAGCAGTTCTTC. Protein sequence: CASSRGSYGEQFF.

Ten or more counts support this clonotype. J is TRBJ1-5 and V is TRBV20-1, with a weak D call TRBD1 (5 bases). Germline values: CDR1 DFQATT, CDR2 SNEGSKA (reference sequence). Deletions cut 3 bases from V and 4 bases from J, with 10 bases between. The CDR3 extends over 13 amino acids. CDR3 DNA sequence: TGCAGTGCTAGTGAGGGGTGGAATCAGCCCCAGCATTTT. Translation: CSASEGWNQPQHF.

At least ten counts were recorded for this clonotype. The junction and the germline gene differ at one end; a read error may be behind it. CDR3 DNA: TGCAGTGCAAGAGGGACGGTTTGGGATGAGCAGTTCTTC. Translation: CSARGTVWDEQFF. This chain uses TRBV20-1 with TRBJ2-1; D is tentatively TRBD1 or TRBD2 (5 bases each). This CDR3 region has 13 residues. Germline V lookup: CDR1 DFQATT, CDR2 SNEGSKA (reference sequence).

This clonotype was counted many times. V usage is TRBV29-1 and J usage is TRBJ1-1, with 7 bases lining up with TRBD1. The CDR3 runs 12 residues. Germline lookup yields CDR1 SQVTM and CDR2 ANQGSEA. Trimming removed 8 bases from V and 8 bases from J; junction bases left unmatched: 11. Written as DNA, the CDR3 is TGCAGCTCCTGGACAGGACCAAACGAAGCTTTCTTT. This gives the protein CSSWTGPNEAFF.

This clonotype was recorded at least ten times. The chain combines TRBV28 with TRBJ2-7; D might be TRBD2 (5 bases). V was cut by 2 bases and J by 2 bases, with 10 bases left in between. CDR1 is MDHEN, CDR2 SYDVKM, per germline. CDR3 size: 14 residues. CDR3 nucleotides: TGTGCCAGCAGTTTAGCAGGACTCGCCTACGAGCAGTACTTC. This gives the protein CASSLAGLAYEQYF.